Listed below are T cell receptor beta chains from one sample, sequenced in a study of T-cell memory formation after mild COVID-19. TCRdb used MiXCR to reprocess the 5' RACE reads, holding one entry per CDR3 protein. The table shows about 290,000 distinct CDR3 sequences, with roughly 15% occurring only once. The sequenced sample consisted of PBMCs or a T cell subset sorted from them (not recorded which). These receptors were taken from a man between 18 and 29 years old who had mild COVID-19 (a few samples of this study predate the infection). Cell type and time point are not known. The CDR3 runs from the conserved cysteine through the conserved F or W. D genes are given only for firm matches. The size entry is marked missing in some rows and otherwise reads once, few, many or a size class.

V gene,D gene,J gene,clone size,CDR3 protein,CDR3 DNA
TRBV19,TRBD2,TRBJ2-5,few,CASSISGTSGALQETQYF,TGTGCCAGTAGTATATCCGGGACTAGCGGTGCTCTCCAAGAGACCCAGTACTTC
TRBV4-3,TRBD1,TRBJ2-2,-,CASSPRDREGGELFF,TGCGCCAGCAGCCCCCGGGACAGGGAGGGCGGGGAGCTGTTTTTT
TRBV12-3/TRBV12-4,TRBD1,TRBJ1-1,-,CASNPGQGFTEAFF,TGTGCCAGCAACCCGGGACAGGGATTCACTGAAGCTTTCTTT
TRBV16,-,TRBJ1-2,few,CASSQSGKGYTF,TGTGCCAGCAGCCAATCGGGGAAGGGCTACACCTTC
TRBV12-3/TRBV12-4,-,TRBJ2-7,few,CASSLAVLAVEQYF,TGTGCCAGCAGTTTAGCAGTCCTAGCAGTTGAGCAGTACTTC
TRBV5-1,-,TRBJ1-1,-,CASSFQAETEAFF,TGCGCCAGCAGCTTTCAGGCAGAAACTGAAGCTTTCTTT
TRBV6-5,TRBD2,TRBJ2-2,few,CASRAGTSGGPYTGELFF,TGTGCCAGCAGAGCCGGGACTAGCGGGGGGCCCTACACCGGGGAGCTGTTTTTT
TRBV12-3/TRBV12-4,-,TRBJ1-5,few,CASSSENTNQPQHF,TGTGCCAGCAGTTCAGAAAATACCAATCAGCCCCAGCATTTT
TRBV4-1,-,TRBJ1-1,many,CASSPPGVARSAFF,TGCGCCAGCAGCCCCCCCGGCGTGGCCCGGTCAGCTTTCTTT
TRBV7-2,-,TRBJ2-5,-,CASSLVRGKETQYF,TGTGCCAGCAGCTTAGTCCGGGGGAAGGAGACCCAGTACTTC
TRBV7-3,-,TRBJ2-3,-,CASSFGGSVSADTQYF,TGTGCCAGCAGCTTCGGGGGCAGTGTGTCTGCAGATACGCAGTATTTT
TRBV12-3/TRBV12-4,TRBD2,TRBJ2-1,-,CASSLGRGGRNEQFF,TGTGCCAGCAGTTTAGGGCGGGGGGGCAGGAATGAGCAGTTCTTC
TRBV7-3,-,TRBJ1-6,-,CASSQYRRSEAPLHF,TGTGCCAGCAGCCAATACCGTCGTAGTGAGGCACCCCTCCACTTT
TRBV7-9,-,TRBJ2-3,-,CASSLGGAVSTDTQYF,TGTGCCAGCAGCTTAGGCGGGGCAGTGAGCACAGATACGCAGTATTTT
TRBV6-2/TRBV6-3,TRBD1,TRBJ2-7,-,CASSYSRQGYSYEQYF,TGTGCCAGCAGTTACTCGAGACAGGGGTACTCCTACGAGCAGTACTTC
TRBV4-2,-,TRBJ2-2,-,CASSVLGGATGELFF,TGTGCCAGCAGCGTCCTCGGGGGCGCCACCGGGGAGCTGTTTTTT
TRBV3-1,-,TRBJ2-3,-,CASSLQQVSGHADTQYF,TGTGCCAGCAGCCTACAGCAAGTCAGCGGACACGCAGATACGCAGTATTTT
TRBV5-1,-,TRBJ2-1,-,CASSLQESSYNEQFF,TGCGCCAGCAGCCTACAGGAGAGCTCCTACAATGAGCAGTTCTTC
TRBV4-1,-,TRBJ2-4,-,CASSQDLWGARSKNIQYF,TGCGCCAGCAGCCAGGACTTGTGGGGGGCGAGATCCAAAAACATTCAGTACTTC
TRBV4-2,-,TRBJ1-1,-,CASSRHRETLNTEAFF,TGTGCCAGCAGCCGTCATCGCGAGACACTGAACACTGAAGCTTTCTTT
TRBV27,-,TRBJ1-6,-,CASSLRDTLSLHF,TGTGCCAGCAGTTTACGAGACACCTTATCCCTCCACTTT
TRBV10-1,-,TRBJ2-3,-,CASSEWAQMRTDTQYF,TGCGCCAGCAGTGAGTGGGCACAGATGCGCACAGATACGCAGTATTTT
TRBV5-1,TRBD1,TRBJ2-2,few,CASSLARAGPGGYTGELFF,TGCGCCAGCAGCTTGGCCCGCGCCGGACCAGGGGGCTACACCGGGGAGCTGTTTTTT
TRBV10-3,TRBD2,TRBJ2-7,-,CASSLPAGGGEQYF,TGTGCCAGCAGTTTACCAGCCGGGGGGGGAGAGCAGTACTTC
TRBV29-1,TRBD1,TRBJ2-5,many,CSGRTGTALETQYF,TGCAGCGGGCGGACAGGGACCGCCCTGGAGACCCAGTACTTC
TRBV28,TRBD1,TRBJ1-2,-,CASSLRKRTGGLYGYTF,TGTGCCAGCAGTTTGAGGAAGAGGACAGGGGGTCTCTATGGCTACACCTTC
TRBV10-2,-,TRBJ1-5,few,CASRPTVSNQPQHF,TGCGCCAGCAGACCGACAGTTAGCAATCAGCCCCAGCATTTT
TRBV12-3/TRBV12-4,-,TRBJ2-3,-,CASSLGLVSADTQYF,TGTGCCAGCAGTTTAGGCCTAGTATCCGCAGATACGCAGTATTTT
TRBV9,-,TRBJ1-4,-,CASSMSLDGSTNEKLFF,TGTGCCAGCAGCATGAGTTTAGACGGATCAACTAATGAAAAACTGTTTTTT
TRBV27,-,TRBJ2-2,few,CASTRTGTITGELFF,TGTGCCAGCACCCGGACAGGGACTATCACCGGGGAGCTGTTTTTT
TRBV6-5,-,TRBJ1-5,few,CASSPLGVFQPQHF,TGTGCCAGCAGTCCGTTAGGGGTTTTTCAGCCCCAGCATTTT
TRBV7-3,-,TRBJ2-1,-,CASSLTSTTENEQFF,TGTGCCAGCAGCTTAACCTCGACGACGGAAAATGAGCAGTTCTTC
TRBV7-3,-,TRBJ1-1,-,CASSHDRRTEAFF,TGTGCCAGCAGCCACGACAGGAGGACTGAAGCTTTCTTT
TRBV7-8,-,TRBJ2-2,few,CASRTLASPNTGELFF,TGTGCCAGCAGAACTCTAGCGTCCCCGAACACCGGGGAGCTGTTTTTT
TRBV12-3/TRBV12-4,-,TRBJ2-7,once,CASSDSYTYEQYF,TGTGCCAGCAGTGACAGCTATACCTACGAGCAGTACTTC
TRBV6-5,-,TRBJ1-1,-,CASSTQGITEAFF,TGTGCCAGCAGTACCCAGGGTATCACTGAAGCTTTCTTT
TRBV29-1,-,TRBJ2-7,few,CSATRQGLHEQYF,TGCAGCGCAACCCGGCAGGGTCTCCACGAGCAGTACTTC
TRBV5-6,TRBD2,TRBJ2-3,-,CASSLAPGGKDTQYF,TGTGCCAGCAGCTTGGCCCCGGGAGGGAAAGATACGCAGTATTTT
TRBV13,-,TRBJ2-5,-,CASSFRGGPHETQYF,TGTGCCAGCAGCTTCAGGGGGGGGCCTCATGAGACCCAGTACTTC
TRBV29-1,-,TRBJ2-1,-,CSVEFRSYNEQFF,TGCAGCGTTGAGTTCAGGTCCTACAATGAGCAGTTCTTC
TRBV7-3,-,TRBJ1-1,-,CASSPDGKVGRRAFF,TGTGCCAGCAGCCCAGACGGGAAAGTGGGGAGGCGAGCTTTCTTT
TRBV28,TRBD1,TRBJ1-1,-,CASSSPTGDGAFF,TGTGCCAGCAGTTCGCCCACAGGGGATGGGGCTTTCTTT